Shown below are 21 T cell receptor beta chains from a single sample sequenced in a study of T cell changes during pregnancy in multiple sclerosis. Repertoires were generated with immunoSEQ multiplex PCR, while TCRdb's copy carries only in-frame clones and drops some. Of about 36,000 clones detected, 80% to 95% appear once; the ten largest clones hold 1.2%. Sample: PBMCs (not recorded whether the cells were cultured). These receptors all come from a female donor with multiple sclerosis, enrolled in a pregnancy study.

This chain links TRBV7-2 with TRBJ2-5; D is ambiguous. The germline gives CDR1 SGHTA, CDR2 FQGNSA. V shed 3 bases and J shed 7 bases, with 12 bases lying between them. This CDR3 contains 13 residues. The CDR3 region is CASSFVRSGTQYF. CDR3 DNA sequence: TGTGCCAGCAGCTTTGTACGGAGTGGGACCCAGTACTTC.

The chain joins TRBV19 to TRBJ1-2; D remains unclear. V gave up 2 bases and J gave up 6 bases, with 13 bases separating them. The germline V gene has CDR1 LNHDA and CDR2 SQIVND (reference sequence). The CDR3 length is 14 residues. CDR3 DNA sequence: TGTGCCAGTAGTATAAGTCCGGGGTCTGATGGCTACACCTTC. This gives the protein CASSISPGSDGYTF.

This clone was detected only once. The chain employs TRBV18 and TRBJ1-5, with 8 bases fitting TRBD1. In germline, CDR1 is KGHSH, CDR2 LQKENI. The CDR3 is made up of 14 amino acids. J gave up 7 bases and V 2 bases, and 4 bases lay outside the gene matches. The CDR3 DNA follows: TGTGCCAGCTCACCAGAGACAGGGGAACAGCCCCAGCATTTT. Its protein is CASSPETGEQPQHF.

The chain carries TRBV5-5 and TRBJ2-2; 8 bases match TRBD2. J gave up 2 bases and V 2 bases, and 2 bases lay outside the gene matches. The CDR3 runs 15 residues. Germline CDR1 reads SGHKS; CDR2 reads YYEKEE (reference sequence). For the CDR3, the DNA is TGTGCCAGCAGCTTACGGGAGGGCAACACCGGGGAGCTGTTTTTT. It is translated as CASSLREGNTGELFF. The complete variable domain, with remaining parts taken from reference TRBV5-5 and TRBJ2-2, reads DAGVTQSPTHLIKTRGQQVTLRCSPISGHKSVSWYQQVLGQGPQFIFQYYEKEERGRGNFPDRFSARQFPNYSSELNVNALLLGDSALYLCASSLREGNTGELFFGEGSRLTVL.

A few counts support this clone. CDR3 amino acids: CASSLEGQVYGYTF. The CDR3 nucleotides read TGCGCCAGCAGCTTGGAGGGACAGGTCTATGGCTACACCTTC. The rearrangement links TRBV5-1 to TRBJ1-2; TRBD1 agrees at 8 bases. Germline trimming cut 0 bases from V and 4 bases from J; bases unmatched to any gene: 2. The V gene's germline CDR1 is SGHRS and CDR2 YFSETQ. This CDR3 is 14 amino acids long.

J is TRBJ1-1 and V is TRBV9; a possible D gene is TRBD1 (5 bases). This CDR3 spans 15 amino acids. Germline CDR1 is SGDLS and CDR2 is YYNGEE. V was clipped by 4 bases and J by 0 bases, with 13 bases between them. The CDR3 region is CASSPGLTMNTEAFF. The CDR3 nucleotides are TGTGCCAGCAGCCCGGGACTGACCATGAACACTGAAGCTTTCTTT.

The rearrangement links TRBV27 to TRBJ2-1, with 7 bases fitting TRBD1. The V and J ends lost 7 bases and 5 bases, in that order; junction bases with no gene match: 2. Germline loops: CDR1 MNHEY, CDR2 SMNVEV (reference sequence). CDR3 length: 12 residues. The DNA of the CDR3 is TGTGCCAGCACAACAGGGGACAATGAGCAGTTCTTC. It yields the protein CASTTGDNEQFF.

The chain employs TRBV29-1 and TRBJ1-5; D might be TRBD1 (5 bases). Germline V gene sequence: CDR1 SQVTM, CDR2 ANQGSEA. This CDR3 comprises 15 residues. The CDR3 sequence is CRVQPGQTCNQPQHF. DNA of the CDR3: TGCAGGGTCCAGCCAGGGCAGACCTGCAATCAGCCCCAGCATTTT.

V gene TRBV27 combines with J gene TRBJ2-7; 8 bases fit TRBD1. Germline-derived CDR1 and CDR2 are MNHEY and SMNVEV (reference sequence). The CDR3 is 15 residues long. V was clipped by 5 bases and J by 3 bases; unmatched bases: 9. CDR3 DNA sequence: TGTGCCAGCAGTCAATCCGGGACAGGCATCTACGAGCAGTACTTC. The encoded protein is CASSQSGTGIYEQYF.

The chain uses TRBV25-1 and TRBJ1-1; maybe TRBD1 (5 bases). This CDR3 spans 15 amino acids. CDR1 MGHDK and CDR2 SYGVNS come from the germline V gene. V was shortened by 1 base and J by 3 bases, with 12 bases between the two germline ends. The CDR3 sequence: CASSELQEGYTEAFF. CDR3 DNA sequence: TGTGCCAGCAGTGAATTGCAGGAGGGGTACACTGAAGCTTTCTTT.

The chain uses TRBV6-1 and TRBJ1-3, with unresolved D. CDR3 length equals 12 residues. The V and J ends lost 5 bases and 1 base respectively, with 3 bases between them. CDR1 and CDR2 from the germline V gene are MNHNS and SASEGT. CDR3 DNA: TGTGCCAGCAGTACATCTGGAAACACCATATATTTT. Its protein product is CASSTSGNTIYF.

The chain carries TRBV7-8 and TRBJ1-1, with D maybe TRBD1 (5 bases). Germline CDR1 is SGHVS and CDR2 is FQNEAQ. The CDR3 loop spans 12 amino acids. Trimming cost V 4 bases and J 7 bases, with 10 bases left between them. The DNA of the CDR3 is TGTGCCAGCAGCTCCCGGGACGGTGAAGCTTTCTTT. Its translation is CASSSRDGEAFF.

The CDR3 DNA follows: TGTGCCAGCAGTTTATCGCCTCTAGCGGGAGTAGGGATTACAGATACGCAGTATTTT. It codes for CASSLSPLAGVGITDTQYF. The chain joins TRBV28 to TRBJ2-3; TRBD2 matches 10 bases. Germline V gene data show CDR1 as MDHEN and CDR2 as SYDVKM. The CDR3 has 19 amino acids. The trim removed 1 base at V and 3 bases at J, leaving 13 bases unmatched.

V is TRBV27 and J is TRBJ1-1; D call uncertain. The CDR3 runs 13 residues. CDR1 and CDR2 from the germline V gene are MNHEY and SMNVEV (reference sequence). V was trimmed by 3 bases and J by 5 bases, leaving 10 bases between them. CDR3 sequence reads: CASSLGGGTEAFF. DNA of the CDR3: TGTGCCAGCAGTTTGGGTGGAGGGACTGAAGCTTTCTTT.

This clone was seen once. The chain links TRBV7-9 to TRBJ2-3; 10 bases fit TRBD1. J gave up 5 bases and V 2 bases, and 4 bases lay outside the gene matches. The CDR3 is made up of 15 amino acids. Germline V gene sequence: CDR1 SEHNR, CDR2 FQNEAQ (reference sequence). The CDR3 is CASSLLGTGVDTQYF. CDR3 bases: TGTGCCAGCAGCTTATTGGGGACAGGGGTAGATACGCAGTATTTT.

This chain uses TRBV29-1 with TRBJ1-4, with 7 bases fitting TRBD1. The germline V gene has CDR1 SQVTM and CDR2 ANQGSEA. With 6 bases clipped from V and 0 bases from J, the junction kept 1 base outside the gene matches. The CDR3 has 13 amino acids. The CDR3, as DNA: TGCAGCGTGACAGGGCCAACTAATGAAAAACTGTTTTTT. Amino acid sequence: CSVTGPTNEKLFF.

This chain uses TRBV30 with TRBJ1-3; the D gene is possibly TRBD1 (5 bases). The germline V and J ends were trimmed by 6 bases and 4 bases, with 16 bases remaining between them. Germline values: CDR1 GTSNPN, CDR2 SVGIG (reference sequence). The CDR3 totals 14 residues. This chain's CDR3 is CACVIRDLGNTIYF. In nucleotides, the CDR3 is TGTGCCTGCGTGATTCGGGACTTAGGAAACACCATATATTTT. The whole variable domain, filled in from reference TRBV30 and TRBJ1-3, reads SQTIHQWPATLVQPVGSPLSLECTVEGTSNPNLYWYRQAAGRGLQLLFYSVGIGQISSEVPQNLSASRPQDRQFILSSKKLLLSDSGFYLCACVIRDLGNTIYFGEGSWLTVV.

This chain uses TRBV19 with TRBJ2-7; D not certain. V was pared by 5 bases and J by 3 bases, with 11 bases between. This CDR3 region has 13 residues. Per germline, CDR1 LNHDA and CDR2 SQIVND (reference sequence). As DNA, the CDR3 is TGTGCCAGTAGTCCCACCCTCTACTACGAGCAGTACTTC. Protein: CASSPTLYYEQYF. Full variable domain (missing parts from reference TRBV19 and TRBJ2-7): DGGITQSPKYLFRKEGQNVTLSCEQNLNHDAMYWYRQDPGQGLRLIYYSQIVNDFQKGDIAEGYSVSREKKESFPLTVTSAQKNPTAFYLCASSPTLYYEQYFGPGTRLTVT.

The rearrangement joins TRBV4-1 to TRBJ1-1; D call uncertain. Germline loops: CDR1 MGHRA, CDR2 YSYEKL. The CDR3 consists of 16 residues. The V end was cut by 1 base, the J end by 0 bases, with 12 bases between. The DNA of the CDR3 is TGCGCCAGCAGCCAAGTTACCAAGGCGTTGAACACTGAAGCTTTCTTT. Translation gives CASSQVTKALNTEAFF.

The chain employs TRBV28 and TRBJ1-5; 11 bases align to TRBD1. Germline V gives CDR1 MDHEN, CDR2 SYDVKM. V trimming: 2 bases; J trimming: 6 bases; junction bases outside the gene matches: 3. The CDR3 is 15 residues long. CDR3 protein: CASSLGQGAGQPQHF. The DNA for the CDR3 is TGTGCCAGCAGTTTAGGACAGGGGGCTGGTCAGCCCCAGCATTTT.

V and J are TRBV9 and TRBJ1-1; no definite D call. V was shortened by 4 bases and J by 1 base, with 8 bases between the two germline ends. Germline loops: CDR1 SGDLS, CDR2 YYNGEE. The CDR3 length is 13 residues. For the CDR3, the DNA is TGTGCCAGCAGCCCCGGTTCGAACACTGAAGCTTTCTTT. Translating it yields CASSPGSNTEAFF.